Listed below are T cell receptor beta chains from one sample, sequenced in a study of blood T cell repertoires in COVID-19. The protocol was immunoSEQ multiplex PCR, while the TCRdb copy is restricted to in-frame clones and leaves out a portion. The table includes about 60,000 clones, approximately 86% detected once. Material: peripheral blood. These TCRs come from a man in his 60s with acute or convalescent COVID-19. Both conserved end residues are part of each CDR3. D genes are given only for firm matches. Only some rows state a clone size, as once, few, many or a class for expanded clones.

j_call clone_size v_call d_call cdr3_aa cdr3_nt
TRBJ2-7 NA TRBV28 NA CASRYGQYYEQYF TGTGCCAGCAGGTACGGACAGTACTACGAGCAGTACTTC
TRBJ1-3 NA TRBV2 NA CASSGWASSGNTIYF TGTGCCAGCAGTGGATGGGCCAGCTCTGGAAACACCATATATTTT
TRBJ2-2 NA TRBV6-5 TRBD2 CASSFGRSTGELFF TGTGCCAGCAGTTTCGGGAGGTCCACCGGGGAGCTGTTTTTT
TRBJ2-3 NA TRBV5-1 NA CASSLAGDTQYF TGCGCCAGCAGCTTGGCGGGGGATACGCAGTATTTT
TRBJ1-2 NA TRBV29-1 TRBD1 CSVGPSGGGYTF TGCAGCGTTGGCCCGTCAGGGGGCGGCTACACCTTC
TRBJ2-1 NA TRBV4-1 TRBD2 CASSPRKSSGGNEQFF TGCGCCAGCAGCCCCCGCAAGAGCAGCGGGGGCAATGAGCAGTTCTTC
TRBJ1-1 NA TRBV6-6 NA CASSIEGDSEAFF TGTGCCAGCAGTATCGAAGGCGACTCTGAAGCTTTCTTT
TRBJ2-5 NA TRBV3-1/TRBV3-2 NA CASSQGGPETQYF TGTGCCAGCAGCCAAGGGGGGCCGGAGACCCAGTACTTC
TRBJ2-3 NA TRBV5-6 TRBD1 CASSGDRGRDTQYF TGTGCCAGCAGCGGGGACAGGGGGAGAGATACGCAGTATTTT
TRBJ2-1 once TRBV24-1 NA CATSDLGGISNEQFF TGTGCCACCAGTGATTTAGGCGGGATTAGCAATGAGCAGTTCTTC
TRBJ2-5 NA TRBV11-2 TRBD2 CASSLEGLSGRFGETQYF TGTGCCAGCAGCTTAGAGGGTCTGAGCGGGAGATTTGGTGAGACCCAGTACTTC
TRBJ2-7 NA TRBV5-1 TRBD1 CASSLDGTGGISYEQYF TGCGCCAGCAGCTTGGATGGGACAGGGGGCATCTCCTACGAGCAGTACTTC
TRBJ2-2 NA TRBV19 TRBD1 CASIQDRAGTGELFF TGTGCCAGTATCCAGGACAGGGCGGGCACCGGGGAGCTGTTTTTT
TRBJ1-3 NA TRBV28 NA CASRRDINSGNTIYF TGTGCCAGTCGTAGGGACATCAACTCTGGAAACACCATATATTTT
TRBJ1-3 NA TRBV18 NA CASSPPLTGNTIYF TGTGCCAGCTCACCACCCCTTACTGGAAACACCATATATTTT
TRBJ2-5 NA TRBV7-3 NA CASSLSRAQETQYF TGTGCCAGCAGCTTAAGCAGGGCCCAAGAGACCCAGTACTTC
TRBJ2-7 NA TRBV3-1/TRBV3-2 NA CASSQGQLGRGTYEQYF TGTGCCAGCAGCCAAGGTCAGTTAGGCAGGGGAACCTACGAGCAGTACTTC
TRBJ1-5 NA TRBV27 NA CASSPAGGGYDQPQHF TGTGCCAGCAGTCCCGCCGGGGGGGGCTACGATCAGCCCCAGCATTTT
TRBJ1-1 NA TRBV28 NA CASSSPPAMNTEAFF TGTGCCAGCAGCTCCCCCCCAGCGATGAACACTGAAGCTTTCTTT
TRBJ1-4 NA TRBV7-9 TRBD1 CASSLGQGEKLFF TGTGCCAGCAGCTTAGGACAGGGTGAAAAACTGTTTTTT
TRBJ2-2 NA TRBV9 TRBD1 CASRGGTGGHTGELFF TGTGCCAGCAGGGGTGGGACAGGGGGTCACACCGGGGAGCTGTTTTTT
TRBJ2-2 NA TRBV19 NA CASKVGRGGTGELFF TGTGCCAGTAAAGTCGGCAGGGGCGGGACCGGGGAGCTGTTTTTT
TRBJ1-5 NA TRBV30 NA CAWSKAGSRDQPQHF TGTGCCTGGAGCAAAGCAGGGTCTAGGGATCAGCCCCAGCATTTT
TRBJ2-7 few TRBV10-3 NA CASGHPSYEQYF TGTGCCAGTGGACACCCCTCCTACGAGCAGTACTTC
TRBJ2-2 NA TRBV27 TRBD1 CASSPRQGPNTGELFF TGTGCCAGCAGTCCCAGACAGGGACCGAACACCGGGGAGCTGTTTTTT
TRBJ1-3 NA TRBV11-2 NA CASSLTGPSSGNTIYF TGTGCCAGCAGCCTGACAGGCCCGAGCTCTGGAAACACCATATATTTT
TRBJ2-1 NA TRBV5-1 TRBD2 CASSLALLAGGKNEQFF TGCGCCAGCAGCTTGGCTCTGCTAGCGGGAGGTAAGAATGAGCAGTTCTTC
TRBJ1-2 NA TRBV29-1 TRBD1 CSGTDRGNYGYTF TGCAGCGGCACCGACAGGGGTAACTATGGCTACACCTTC
TRBJ2-2 NA TRBV18 NA CASSPSQGGWNTGELFF TGTGCCAGCTCACCATCACAGGGCGGGTGGAACACCGGGGAGCTGTTTTTT
TRBJ2-7 NA TRBV15 NA CATSLGFSYEQYF TGTGCCACCAGCCTCGGGTTCTCCTACGAGCAGTACTTC
TRBJ1-2 NA TRBV5-1 TRBD1 CASSLGQGAIAYGYTF TGCGCCAGCAGCTTGGGACAGGGGGCGATCGCCTATGGCTACACCTTC
TRBJ1-6 NA TRBV5-4 NA CASSLEGGGNNSPLHF TGTGCCAGCAGCTTGGAAGGCGGGGGTAATAATTCACCCCTCCACTTT
TRBJ1-1 once TRBV14 TRBD1 CASSQFRDSLTEAFF TGTGCCAGCAGCCAGTTCCGGGACAGCCTCACTGAAGCTTTCTTT
TRBJ2-5 NA TRBV11-2 TRBD2 CASSTHGLAEETQYF TGTGCCAGCAGCACCCACGGACTAGCGGAAGAGACCCAGTACTTC
TRBJ1-1 NA TRBV7-8 NA CASSFTQGTEAFF TGTGCCAGCAGCTTCACCCAGGGCACTGAAGCTTTCTTT
TRBJ1-1 NA TRBV5-4 TRBD1 CASSPGQGAVTEAFF TGTGCCAGCAGCCCCGGACAGGGGGCGGTCACTGAAGCTTTCTTT
TRBJ1-5 NA TRBV19 NA CASSPNRDNQPQHF TGTGCCAGTAGTCCCAACAGGGATAATCAGCCCCAGCATTTT
TRBJ2-7 NA TRBV18 NA CASSPPASVYEQYF TGTGCCAGCTCACCACCGGCTAGCGTCTACGAGCAGTACTTC
TRBJ2-3 once TRBV5-4 TRBD2 CASSLNLAGGLTDTQYF TGTGCCAGCAGCTTGAATCTTGCGGGAGGGCTCACAGATACGCAGTATTTT
TRBJ2-2 once TRBV9 NA CASSPWGSGTGELFF TGTGCCAGCAGCCCGTGGGGGAGCGGGACCGGGGAGCTGTTTTTT
TRBJ2-7 NA TRBV9 TRBD1 CASSERVGQTYEQYF TGTGCCAGCAGCGAGAGAGTGGGACAGACCTACGAGCAGTACTTC
TRBJ2-1 NA TRBV21-1 NA CASSKGGAQARMEQFF TGTGCCAGCAGCAAAGGCGGGGCCCAAGCACGAATGGAGCAGTTCTTC
TRBJ2-1 once TRBV9 NA CASSVETTYNEQFF TGTGCCAGCAGCGTAGAGACTACTTACAATGAGCAGTTCTTC
TRBJ1-2 NA TRBV28 TRBD1 CASRTGALYGYTF TGTGCCAGCAGGACAGGGGCCCTCTATGGCTACACCTTC
TRBJ1-3 NA TRBV18 NA CASSPAGSSGNTIYF TGTGCCAGCTCACCAGCGGGGAGTAGTGGAAACACCATATATTTT
TRBJ2-7 few TRBV5-5 TRBD2 CASSLAPSGSSYEQYF TGTGCCAGCAGCCTGGCCCCTAGCGGGAGCTCCTACGAGCAGTACTTC
TRBJ2-7 NA TRBV19 TRBD1 CASSRLGTGSYEQYF TGTGCCAGTAGTCGCCTCGGGACAGGGTCCTACGAGCAGTACTTC
TRBJ2-2 NA TRBV10-1 NA CASSPANTGELFF TGCGCCAGCAGTCCTGCGAACACCGGGGAGCTGTTTTTT
TRBJ2-2 NA TRBV2 TRBD2 CASSEASGTGELFF TGTGCCAGCAGTGAGGCTAGCGGGACCGGGGAGCTGTTTTTT
TRBJ2-3 NA TRBV5-6 TRBD2 CASSLRSGSGTDTQYF TGTGCCAGCAGCTTGCGTAGCGGGAGCGGCACAGATACGCAGTATTTT
TRBJ1-4 NA TRBV30 TRBD1 CAWRQGAATNEKLFF TGTGCCTGGAGGCAGGGGGCAGCAACTAATGAAAAACTGTTTTTT
TRBJ2-7 NA TRBV5-1 NA CASSLRAGTPDGEQYF TGCGCCAGCAGCTTGAGGGCGGGGACTCCAGACGGCGAGCAGTACTTC
TRBJ2-3 NA TRBV21-1 NA CASSKAPRRDGQYF TGTGCCAGCAGCAAAGCACCTCGGCGGGATGGGCAGTATTTT
TRBJ1-2 NA TRBV6-5 NA CASNTGYVNYGYTF TGTGCCAGCAACACAGGGTATGTGAACTATGGCTACACCTTC
TRBJ2-7 few TRBV19 NA CASSPFSSYEQYF TGTGCCAGTAGTCCCTTCAGCTCCTACGAGCAGTACTTC
TRBJ2-2 NA TRBV27 NA CASRQGRNTGELFF TGTGCCAGCAGGCAGGGAAGAAACACCGGGGAGCTGTTTTTT
TRBJ1-2 NA TRBV6-5 NA CASSYSRGNHYGYTF TGTGCCAGCAGTTACTCGAGAGGGAACCACTATGGCTACACCTTC
TRBJ2-1 NA TRBV28 NA CASSPLRGLVF TGTGCCAGCAGTCCCCTCAGGGGCCTTGTCTTC